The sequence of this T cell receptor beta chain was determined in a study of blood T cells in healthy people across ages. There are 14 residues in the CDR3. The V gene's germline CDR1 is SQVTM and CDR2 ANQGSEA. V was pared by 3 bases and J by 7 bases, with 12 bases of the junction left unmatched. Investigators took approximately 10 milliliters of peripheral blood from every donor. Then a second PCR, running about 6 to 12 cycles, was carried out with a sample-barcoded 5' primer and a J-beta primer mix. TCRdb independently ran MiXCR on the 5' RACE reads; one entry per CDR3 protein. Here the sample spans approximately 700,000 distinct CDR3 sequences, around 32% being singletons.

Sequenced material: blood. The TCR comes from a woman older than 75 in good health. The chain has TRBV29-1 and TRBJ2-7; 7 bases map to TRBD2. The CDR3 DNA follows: TGCAGCGTTGAGCTAAGGGACTACCTGGGGGAGCAGTACTTC. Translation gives CSVELRDYLGEQYF.